This T cell receptor beta chain is from a study of radiation and T cells in renal cell carcinoma. Treatment here: 15 Gy SBRT to primary tumor, nephrectomy 4 weeks later. CDR3 length equals 15 residues. Between the trimmed V and J ends, which lost 6 bases and 8 bases, there was a span of 22 bases. Germline loops: CDR1 MNHEY, CDR2 SVGAGI. This clone has a handful of counts. Its antigen is not known. General study findings and limits: Dominant CDR3 motifs were more common in irradiated tumors than controls. Sampling covered only around 0.91 g of each tumor.

Profiled with immunoSEQ multiplex PCR; TCRdb holds only in-frame clones, not every one. The table has around 9,200 clones, around 50% seen once. The rearrangement links TRBV6-5 to TRBJ1-2, with D unresolved. The clonotype originates from a man aged 55-75 years with renal cell carcinoma. The material sequenced was tumor tissue, taken from a patient whose treatment included radiotherapy and nephrectomy. The CDR3 DNA is TGTGCCAGCAGCCCGGAATATCTGGGGTATGACGGCTACACCTTC. Its protein product is CASSPEYLGYDGYTF.